This TCR beta chain was obtained from a study of cytomegalovirus exposure and HLA in healthy donors. Background on the study: A data release that came early held tens of millions of unique TCRs from HLA-typed donors. General study results and limits: In a later analysis, most CMV-associated TCR beta chains appeared HLA-restricted.

Note on this clone: What it binds is not known.

Vbeta (60) and Jbeta (13) primers were used in the PCR. Source study methods: In a later analysis, the count reached 82 million or so unique TCR beta chains, with about 9.9 million shared. Clones were sequenced by immunoSEQ multiplex PCR, and TCRdb holds only the in-frame ones, with some missing. The V and J calls and the clone size are those of that table, but D and trimming were determined from the DNA. The table includes some 170,000 clones, about 65% detected once. The sequencing input was PBMCs. This clonotype was sampled from a young woman in good health and CMV-seronegative.

The CDR3 sequence is CASSVSGSLSYEQYF. In nucleotides, the CDR3 is TGTGCCAGTAGTGTTAGCGGGAGCCTCTCCTACGAGCAGTACTTC. The J gene is TRBJ2-5, the V gene TRBV19; TRBD2 matches at 9 bases. With the DNA end fitting TRBJ2-7 better, the J assignment may be wrong. The CDR3 runs to 15 residues. Germline values: CDR1 LNHDA, CDR2 SQIVND (reference sequence).